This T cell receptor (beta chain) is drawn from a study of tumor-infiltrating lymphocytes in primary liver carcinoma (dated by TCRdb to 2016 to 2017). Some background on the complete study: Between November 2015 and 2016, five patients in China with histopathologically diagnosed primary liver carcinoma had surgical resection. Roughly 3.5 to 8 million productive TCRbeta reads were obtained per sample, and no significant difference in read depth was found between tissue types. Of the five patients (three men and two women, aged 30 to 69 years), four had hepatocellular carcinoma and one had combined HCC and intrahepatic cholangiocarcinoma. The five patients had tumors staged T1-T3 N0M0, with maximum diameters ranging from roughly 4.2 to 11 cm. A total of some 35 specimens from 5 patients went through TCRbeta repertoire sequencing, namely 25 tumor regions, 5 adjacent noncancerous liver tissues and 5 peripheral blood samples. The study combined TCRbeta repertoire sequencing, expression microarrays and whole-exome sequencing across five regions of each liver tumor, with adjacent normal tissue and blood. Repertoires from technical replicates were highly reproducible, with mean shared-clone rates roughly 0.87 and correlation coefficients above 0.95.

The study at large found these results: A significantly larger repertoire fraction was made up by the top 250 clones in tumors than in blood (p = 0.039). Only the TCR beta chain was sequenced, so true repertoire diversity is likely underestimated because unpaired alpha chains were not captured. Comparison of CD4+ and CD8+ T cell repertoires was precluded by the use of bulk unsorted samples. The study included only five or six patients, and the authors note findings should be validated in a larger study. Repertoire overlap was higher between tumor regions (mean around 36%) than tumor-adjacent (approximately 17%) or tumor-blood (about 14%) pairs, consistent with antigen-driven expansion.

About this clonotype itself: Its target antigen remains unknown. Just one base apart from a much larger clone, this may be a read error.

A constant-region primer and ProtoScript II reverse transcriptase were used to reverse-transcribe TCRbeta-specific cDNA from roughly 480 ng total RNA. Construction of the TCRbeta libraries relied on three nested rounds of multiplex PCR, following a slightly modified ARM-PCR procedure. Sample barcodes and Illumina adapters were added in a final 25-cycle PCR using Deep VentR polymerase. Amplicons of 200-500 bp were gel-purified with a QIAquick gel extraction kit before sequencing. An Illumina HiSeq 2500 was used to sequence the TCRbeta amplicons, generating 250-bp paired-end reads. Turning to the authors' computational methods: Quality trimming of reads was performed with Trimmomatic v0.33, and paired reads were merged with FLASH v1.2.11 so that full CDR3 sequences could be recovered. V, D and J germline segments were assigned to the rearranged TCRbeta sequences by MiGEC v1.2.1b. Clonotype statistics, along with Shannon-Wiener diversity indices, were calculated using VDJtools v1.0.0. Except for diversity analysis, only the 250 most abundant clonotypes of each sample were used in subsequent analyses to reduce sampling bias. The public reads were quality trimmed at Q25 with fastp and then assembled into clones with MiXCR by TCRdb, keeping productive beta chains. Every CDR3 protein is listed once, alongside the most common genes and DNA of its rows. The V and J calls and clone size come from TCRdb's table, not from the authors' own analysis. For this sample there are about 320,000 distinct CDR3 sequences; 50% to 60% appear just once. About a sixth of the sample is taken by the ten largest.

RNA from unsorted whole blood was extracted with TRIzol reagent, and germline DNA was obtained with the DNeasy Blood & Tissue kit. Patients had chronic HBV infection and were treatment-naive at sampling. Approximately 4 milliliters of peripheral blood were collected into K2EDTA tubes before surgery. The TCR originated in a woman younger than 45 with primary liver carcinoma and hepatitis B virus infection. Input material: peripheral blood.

CDR3 region: CASSYMGGNEYEQYF. In nucleotides, the sequence is TGTGCCAGCAGTTACATGGGAGGAAATGAATACGAGCAGTACTTC. The chain was built from TRBV6-6 and TRBJ2-7, and TRBD2 may be the D gene, going by 6 matching bases. The CDR3 measures 15 amino acids from cysteine to phenylalanine. The read is trimmed to its CDR3 DNA, 45 bases read in frame from base 1. Taken from the germline V gene (reference sequence), the CDR1 and CDR2 loops are MNHNY and SVGAGI. A distance of 15 bases separates the germline ends of V and J, which lose 2 bases and 4 bases respectively.